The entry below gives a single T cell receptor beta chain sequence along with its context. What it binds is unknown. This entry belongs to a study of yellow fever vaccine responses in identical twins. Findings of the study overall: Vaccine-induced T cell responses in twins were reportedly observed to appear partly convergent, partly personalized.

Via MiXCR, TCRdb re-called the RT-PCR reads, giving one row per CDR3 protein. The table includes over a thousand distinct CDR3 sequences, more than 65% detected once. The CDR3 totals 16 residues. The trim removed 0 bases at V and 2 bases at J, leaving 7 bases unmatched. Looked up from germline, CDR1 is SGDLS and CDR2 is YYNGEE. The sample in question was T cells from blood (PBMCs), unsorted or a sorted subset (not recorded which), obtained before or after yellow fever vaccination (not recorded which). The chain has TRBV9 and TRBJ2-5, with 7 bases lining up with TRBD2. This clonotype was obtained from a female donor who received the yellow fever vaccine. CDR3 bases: TGTGCCAGCAGCGTAGGTGGGGGGGGTAGGCAAGAGACCCAGTACTTC. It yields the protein CASSVGGGGRQETQYF.